The clone carrying this T cell receptor beta chain has more than one count but fewer than ten. Its antigen is undetermined. The germline CDR1 and CDR2 sequences are DFQATT and SNEGSKA (reference sequence). The CDR3 totals 11 residues. With 4 bases removed from V and 9 bases from J, the gap between germline ends came to 12 bases. This sample stems from a study of blood T cells in healthy people across ages. Study-wide context: Per two T cells, template switching captured roughly one barcoded beta molecule.

Study-level findings and limits: The unsorted PBMCs prevented any conclusive comparison of naive versus antigen-experienced cells.

Drawn from each donor were approximately 9.2 milliliters of peripheral blood. Primers used in a second PCR of roughly 6 to 12 cycles were a sample-barcoded 5' primer and a J-beta primer mix. Each TCR beta cDNA got a 12-nucleotide random molecular identifier. TCRdb analysed the 5' RACE reads with MiXCR anew, one entry per CDR3 protein. The table lists roughly 2 million distinct CDR3 sequences, about 49% of them singletons. The gene calls are TRBV20-1 and TRBJ2-5; a weak D match, TRBD2 (5 bases). The sequenced material came from blood. The TCR was taken from a woman aged 40 to 55 in good health. CDR3 DNA sequence: TGCAGTGCTACCATGAGCGGCCCCCAGTACTTC. Protein: CSATMSGPQYF.